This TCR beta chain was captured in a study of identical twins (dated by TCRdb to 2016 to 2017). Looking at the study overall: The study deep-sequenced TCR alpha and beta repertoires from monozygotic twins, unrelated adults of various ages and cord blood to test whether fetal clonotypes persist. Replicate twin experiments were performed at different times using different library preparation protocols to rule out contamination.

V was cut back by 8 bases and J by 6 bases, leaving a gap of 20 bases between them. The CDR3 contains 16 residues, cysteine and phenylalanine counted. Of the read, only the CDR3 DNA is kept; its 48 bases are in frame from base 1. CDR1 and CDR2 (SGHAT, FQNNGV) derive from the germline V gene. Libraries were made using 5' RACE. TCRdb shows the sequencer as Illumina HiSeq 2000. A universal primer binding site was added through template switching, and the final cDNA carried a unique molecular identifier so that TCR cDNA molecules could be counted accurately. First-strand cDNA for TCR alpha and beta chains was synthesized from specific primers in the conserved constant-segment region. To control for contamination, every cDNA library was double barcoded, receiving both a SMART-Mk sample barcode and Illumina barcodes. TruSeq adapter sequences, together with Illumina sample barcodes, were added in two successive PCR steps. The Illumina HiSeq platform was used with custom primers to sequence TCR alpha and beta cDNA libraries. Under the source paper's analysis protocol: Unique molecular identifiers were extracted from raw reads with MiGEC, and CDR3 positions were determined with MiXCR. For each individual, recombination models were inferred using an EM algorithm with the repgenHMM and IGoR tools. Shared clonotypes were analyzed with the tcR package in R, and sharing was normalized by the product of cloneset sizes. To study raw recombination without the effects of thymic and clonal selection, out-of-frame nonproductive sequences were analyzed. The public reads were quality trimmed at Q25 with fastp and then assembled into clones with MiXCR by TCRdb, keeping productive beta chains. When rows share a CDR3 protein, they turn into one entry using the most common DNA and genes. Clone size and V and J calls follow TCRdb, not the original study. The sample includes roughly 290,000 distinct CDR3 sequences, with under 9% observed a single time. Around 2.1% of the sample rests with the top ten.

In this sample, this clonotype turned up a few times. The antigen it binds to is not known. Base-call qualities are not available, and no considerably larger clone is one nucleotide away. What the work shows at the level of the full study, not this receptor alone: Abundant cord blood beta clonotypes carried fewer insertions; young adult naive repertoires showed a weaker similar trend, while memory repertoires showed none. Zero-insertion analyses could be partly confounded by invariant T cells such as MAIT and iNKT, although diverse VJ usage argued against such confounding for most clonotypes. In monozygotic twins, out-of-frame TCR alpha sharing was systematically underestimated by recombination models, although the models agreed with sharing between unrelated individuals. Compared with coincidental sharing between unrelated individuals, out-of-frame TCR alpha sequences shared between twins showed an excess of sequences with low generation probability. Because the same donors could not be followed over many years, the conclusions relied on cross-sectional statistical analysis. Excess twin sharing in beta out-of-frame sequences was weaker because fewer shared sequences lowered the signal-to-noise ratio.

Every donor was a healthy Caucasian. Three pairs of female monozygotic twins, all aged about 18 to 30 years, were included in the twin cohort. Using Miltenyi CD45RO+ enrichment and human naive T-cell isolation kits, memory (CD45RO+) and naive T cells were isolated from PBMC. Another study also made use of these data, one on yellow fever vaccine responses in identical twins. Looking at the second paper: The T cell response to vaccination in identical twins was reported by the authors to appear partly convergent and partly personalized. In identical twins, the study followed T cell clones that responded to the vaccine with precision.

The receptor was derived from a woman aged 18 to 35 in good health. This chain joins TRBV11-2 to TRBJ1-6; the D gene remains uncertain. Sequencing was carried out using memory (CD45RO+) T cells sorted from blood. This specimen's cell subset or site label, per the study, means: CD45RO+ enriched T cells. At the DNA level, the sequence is TGTGCCAGCGGCGAGGTCCCGGCCCTGGCTAATTCACCCCTCCACTTT. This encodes CASGEVPALANSPLHF. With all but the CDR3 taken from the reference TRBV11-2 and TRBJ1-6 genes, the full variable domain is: EAGVAQSPRYKIIEKRQSVAFWCNPISGHATLYWYQQILGQGPKLLIQFQNNGVVDDSQLPKDRFSAERLKGVDSTLKIQPAKLEDSAVYLCASGEVPALANSPLHFGNGTRLTVT.